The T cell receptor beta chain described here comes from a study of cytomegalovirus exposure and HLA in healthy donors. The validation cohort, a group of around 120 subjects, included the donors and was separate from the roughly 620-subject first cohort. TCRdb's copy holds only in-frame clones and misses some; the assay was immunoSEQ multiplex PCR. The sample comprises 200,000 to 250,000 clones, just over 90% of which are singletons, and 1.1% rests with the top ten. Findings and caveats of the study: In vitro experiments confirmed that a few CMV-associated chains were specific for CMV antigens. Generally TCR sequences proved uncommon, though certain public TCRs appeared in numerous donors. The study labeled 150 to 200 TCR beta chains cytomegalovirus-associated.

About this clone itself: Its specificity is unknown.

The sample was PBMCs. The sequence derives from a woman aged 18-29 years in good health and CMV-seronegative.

The CDR3 protein is CASSETGLDGYTF. CDR3 bases: TGTGCCAGCAGCGAGACAGGCCTTGATGGCTACACCTTC. This chain uses TRBV5-6 with TRBJ1-2, with a possible D match to TRBD1 (6 bases). The CDR3 extends over 13 amino acids. Trimming cost V 4 bases and J 6 bases, with 13 bases left between them. From germline, CDR1 is SGHDT and CDR2 YYEEEE. Full variable domain (remainder filled in from reference TRBV5-6 and TRBJ1-2): DAGVTQSPTHLIKTRGQQVTLRCSPKSGHDTVSWYQQALGQGPQFIFQYYEEEERQRGNFPDRFSGHQFPNYSSELNVNALLLGDSALYLCASSETGLDGYTFGSGTRLTVV.